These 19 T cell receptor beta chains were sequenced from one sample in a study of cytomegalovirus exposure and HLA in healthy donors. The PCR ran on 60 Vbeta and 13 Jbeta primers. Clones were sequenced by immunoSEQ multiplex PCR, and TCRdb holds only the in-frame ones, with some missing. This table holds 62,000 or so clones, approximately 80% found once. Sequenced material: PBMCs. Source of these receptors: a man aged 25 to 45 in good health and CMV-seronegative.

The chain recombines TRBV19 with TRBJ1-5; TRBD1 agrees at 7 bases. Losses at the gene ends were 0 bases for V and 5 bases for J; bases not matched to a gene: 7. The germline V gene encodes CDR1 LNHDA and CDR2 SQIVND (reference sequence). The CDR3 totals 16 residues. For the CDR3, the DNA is TGTGCCAGTAGTATAGATCACAGGGGATGGGATCAGCCCCAGCATTTT. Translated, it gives CASSIDHRGWDQPQHF.

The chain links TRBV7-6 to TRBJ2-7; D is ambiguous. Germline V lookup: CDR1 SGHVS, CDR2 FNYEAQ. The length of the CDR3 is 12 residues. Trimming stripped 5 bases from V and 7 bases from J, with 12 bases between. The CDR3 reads CASSTEVGEQYF. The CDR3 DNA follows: TGTGCCAGCAGCACCGAGGTCGGGGAGCAGTACTTC.

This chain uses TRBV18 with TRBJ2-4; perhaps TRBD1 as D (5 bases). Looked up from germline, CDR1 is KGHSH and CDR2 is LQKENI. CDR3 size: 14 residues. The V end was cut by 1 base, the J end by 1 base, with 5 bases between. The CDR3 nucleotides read TGTGCCAGCTCACCACAGGGGGCCAAAAACATTCAGTACTTC. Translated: CASSPQGAKNIQYF.

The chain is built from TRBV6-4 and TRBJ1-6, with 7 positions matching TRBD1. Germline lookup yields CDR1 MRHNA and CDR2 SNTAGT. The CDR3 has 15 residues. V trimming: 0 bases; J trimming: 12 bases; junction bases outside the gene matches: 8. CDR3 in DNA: TGTGCCAGCAGTGACTCGGCAGGGACAGTGGGACCCCTCCACTTT. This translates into CASSDSAGTVGPLHF.

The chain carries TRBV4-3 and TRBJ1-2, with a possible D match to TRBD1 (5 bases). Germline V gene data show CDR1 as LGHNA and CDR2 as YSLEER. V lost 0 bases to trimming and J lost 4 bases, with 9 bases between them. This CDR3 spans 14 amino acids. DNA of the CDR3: TGCGCCAGCAGCCAAGATGGGGGGACCTATGGCTACACCTTC. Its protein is CASSQDGGTYGYTF.

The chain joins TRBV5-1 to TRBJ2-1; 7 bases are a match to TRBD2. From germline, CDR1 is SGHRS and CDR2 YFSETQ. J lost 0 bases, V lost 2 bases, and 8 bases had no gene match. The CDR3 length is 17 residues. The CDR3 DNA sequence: TGCGCCAGCAGCTTTGGGTCCAGCGGGGCCTCCTACAATGAGCAGTTCTTC. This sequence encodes CASSFGSSGASYNEQFF.

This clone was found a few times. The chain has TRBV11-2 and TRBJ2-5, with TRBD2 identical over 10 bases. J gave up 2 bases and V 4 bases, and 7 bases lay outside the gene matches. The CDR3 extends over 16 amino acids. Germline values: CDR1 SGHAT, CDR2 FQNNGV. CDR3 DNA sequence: TGTGCCAGCAGCTCTTTTGGGACTAGCGTACAAGAGACCCAGTACTTC. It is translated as CASSSFGTSVQETQYF.

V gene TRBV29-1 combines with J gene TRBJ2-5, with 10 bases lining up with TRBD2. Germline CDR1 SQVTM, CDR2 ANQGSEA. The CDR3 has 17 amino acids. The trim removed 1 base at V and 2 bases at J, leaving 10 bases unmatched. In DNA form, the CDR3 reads TGCAGCGTTGAAGGACTAGCGGGCGGGATTGGGCAAGAGACCCAGTACTTC. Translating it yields CSVEGLAGGIGQETQYF.

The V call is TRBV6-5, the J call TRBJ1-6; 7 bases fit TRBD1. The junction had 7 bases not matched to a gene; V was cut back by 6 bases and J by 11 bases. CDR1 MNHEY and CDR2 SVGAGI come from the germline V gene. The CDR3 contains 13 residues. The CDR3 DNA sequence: TGTGCCAGCAGAACGGGAACAGGGGCACCCCTCCACTTT. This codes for CASRTGTGAPLHF.

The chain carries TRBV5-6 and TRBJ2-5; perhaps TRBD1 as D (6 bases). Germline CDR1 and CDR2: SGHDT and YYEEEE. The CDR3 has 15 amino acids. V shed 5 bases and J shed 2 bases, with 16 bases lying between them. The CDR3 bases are TGTGCCAGCAGTAATCCCGGGACAACACAAGAGACCCAGTACTTC. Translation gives CASSNPGTTQETQYF. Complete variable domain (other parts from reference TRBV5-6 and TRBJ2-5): DAGVTQSPTHLIKTRGQQVTLRCSPKSGHDTVSWYQQALGQGPQFIFQYYEEEERQRGNFPDRFSGHQFPNYSSELNVNALLLGDSALYLCASSNPGTTQETQYFGPGTRLLVL.

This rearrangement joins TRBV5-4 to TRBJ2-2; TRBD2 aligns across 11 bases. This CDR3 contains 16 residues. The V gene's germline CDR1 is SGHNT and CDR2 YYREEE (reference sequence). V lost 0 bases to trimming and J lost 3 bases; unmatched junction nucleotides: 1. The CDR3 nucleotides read TGTGCCAGCAGCTTGGCTAGCGGGGGGTACACCGGGGAGCTGTTTTTT. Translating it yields CASSLASGGYTGELFF. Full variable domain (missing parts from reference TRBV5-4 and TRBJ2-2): ETGVTQSPTHLIKTRGQQVTLRCSSQSGHNTVSWYQQALGQGPQFIFQYYREEENGRGNFPPRFSGLQFPNYSSELNVNALELDDSALYLCASSLASGGYTGELFFGEGSRLTVL.

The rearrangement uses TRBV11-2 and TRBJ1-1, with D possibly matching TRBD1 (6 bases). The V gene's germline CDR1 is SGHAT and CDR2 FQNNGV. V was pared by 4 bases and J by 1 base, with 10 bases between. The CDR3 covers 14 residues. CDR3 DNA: TGTGCCAGCAGCTCTTCAGGGGCGAACACTGAAGCTTTCTTT. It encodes CASSSSGANTEAFF.

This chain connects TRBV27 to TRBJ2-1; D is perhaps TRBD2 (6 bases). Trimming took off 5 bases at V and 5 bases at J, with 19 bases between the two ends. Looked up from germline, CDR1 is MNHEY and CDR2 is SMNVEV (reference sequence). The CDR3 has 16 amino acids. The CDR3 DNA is TGTGCCAGCAGTCCCGCCTTGTGGTCTAGCGACAATGAGCAGTTCTTC. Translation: CASSPALWSSDNEQFF.

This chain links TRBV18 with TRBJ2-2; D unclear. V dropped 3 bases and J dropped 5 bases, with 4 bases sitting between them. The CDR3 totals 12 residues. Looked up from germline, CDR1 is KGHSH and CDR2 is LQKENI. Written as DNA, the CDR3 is TGTGCCAGCTCACCCGGGACCGGGGAGCTGTTTTTT. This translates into CASSPGTGELFF.

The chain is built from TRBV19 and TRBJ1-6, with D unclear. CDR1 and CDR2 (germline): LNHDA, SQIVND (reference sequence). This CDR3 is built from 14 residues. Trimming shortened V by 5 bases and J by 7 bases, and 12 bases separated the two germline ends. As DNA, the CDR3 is TGTGCCAGTAGTCCGGGATGGGAAAATTCACCCCTCCACTTT. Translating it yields CASSPGWENSPLHF.

Here the CDR3 reads CASSWTGTGGYTQYF. CDR3 nucleotide sequence: TGTGCCAGCAGCTGGACCGGGACAGGGGGCTATACGCAGTATTTT. V and J are TRBV11-2 and TRBJ2-3; 12 bases match TRBD1. Germline assignment: CDR1 SGHAT and CDR2 FQNNGV. The CDR3 length is 15 residues. J was trimmed by 7 bases and V by 4 bases; bases with no gene match: 6.

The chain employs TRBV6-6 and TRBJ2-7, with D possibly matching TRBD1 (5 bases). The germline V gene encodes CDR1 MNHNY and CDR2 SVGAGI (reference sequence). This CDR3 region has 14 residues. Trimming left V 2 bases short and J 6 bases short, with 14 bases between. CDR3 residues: CASSYPGQVGEQYF. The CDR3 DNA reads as TGTGCCAGCAGTTACCCCGGACAAGTTGGCGAGCAGTACTTC.

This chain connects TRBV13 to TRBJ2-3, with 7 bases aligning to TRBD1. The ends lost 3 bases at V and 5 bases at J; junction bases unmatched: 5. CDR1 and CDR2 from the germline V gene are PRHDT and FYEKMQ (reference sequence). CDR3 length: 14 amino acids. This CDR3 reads CASSFPRGRDTQYF. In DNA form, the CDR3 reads TGTGCCAGCAGCTTTCCCAGGGGGAGAGATACGCAGTATTTT. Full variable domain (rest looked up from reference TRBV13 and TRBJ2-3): AAGVIQSPRHLIKEKRETATLKCYPIPRHDTVYWYQQGPGQDPQFLISFYEKMQSDKGSIPDRFSAQQFSDYHSELNMSSLELGDSALYFCASSFPRGRDTQYFGPGTRLTVL.

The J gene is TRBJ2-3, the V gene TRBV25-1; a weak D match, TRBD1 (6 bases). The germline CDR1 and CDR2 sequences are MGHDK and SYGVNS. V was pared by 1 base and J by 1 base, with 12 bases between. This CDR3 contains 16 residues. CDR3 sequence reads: CASSEFGGRGTDTQYF. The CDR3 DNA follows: TGTGCCAGCAGTGAATTTGGGGGCCGGGGCACAGATACGCAGTATTTT.